Listed below are T cell receptor beta chains from one sample, sequenced in a study of siplizumab effects on memory and regulatory T cells. TCRdb keeps only in-frame clones here, not all; method: immunoSEQ multiplex PCR. The repertoire holds approximately 65,000 clones, with 79% as singletons. The material sequenced was memory CD4+ T cells sorted from blood. Receptors were obtained from a human donor in good health. The CDR3 runs from the conserved cysteine through the conserved F or W. Each record gives: D gene, J gene, clone size, V gene, CDR3 DNA, CDR3 protein. A D gene is named only where the DNA matches it firmly. A clone size is listed for some rows: how often the clone was seen (once, few, many), or a class if it is expanded.

>TRBD1|TRBJ1-1|NA|TRBV4-2
TGTGCCAGCAGCCAAGCCGCTTTTACAGGGGCCGCCGACACTGAAGCTTTCTTT
CASSQAAFTGAADTEAFF
>NA|TRBJ2-7|NA|TRBV28
TGTGCCAGCAGACCTACAGGGATACTATACGAGCAGTACTTC
CASRPTGILYEQYF
>TRBD2|TRBJ2-2|NA|TRBV4-3
TGCGCCAGCAGCCAAGCGGGGGGGCAAACCGGGGAGCTGTTTTTT
CASSQAGGQTGELFF
>TRBD1|TRBJ1-2|NA|TRBV10-2
TGCGCCAGCAGTGAGCAGGGACAGGGGTCCGGTGGCTACACCTTC
CASSEQGQGSGGYTF
>NA|TRBJ1-1|NA|TRBV6-5
TGTGCCAGCAGTTACTCGAGAAATATGGGGAACACTGAAGCTTTCTTT
CASSYSRNMGNTEAFF
>TRBD1|TRBJ1-6|NA|TRBV5-6
TGTGCCAGCAGAGCGTGGACAGGGCTGGGTTCACCCCTCCACTTT
CASRAWTGLGSPLHF
>NA|TRBJ2-5|NA|TRBV10-3
TGTGCCATCAGTGAGTTCCCCTTGGGGGGGACCCAGTACTTC
CAISEFPLGGTQYF
>NA|TRBJ2-7|NA|TRBV7-9
TGTGCCAGCAGCTTATTGGGACTTGGAGCTGCAGTCCCCTACGAGCAGTACTTC
CASSLLGLGAAVPYEQYF
>NA|TRBJ1-1|NA|TRBV27
TGTGCCAGCAGTTACAGGTCCCCGCCTGAAGCTTTCTTT
CASSYRSPPEAFF
>NA|TRBJ2-3|NA|TRBV13
TGTGCCAGCAGCTTAGGAGCAGATACGCAGTATTTT
CASSLGADTQYF
>TRBD2|TRBJ2-7|NA|TRBV5-1
TGCGCCAGCAAGGAAAGACTAGCGGGGGGAGGAGACGAGCAGTACTTC
CASKERLAGGGDEQYF
>NA|TRBJ1-2|NA|TRBV6-1
TGTGCCAGCAGTGACAAGATCTGGATATCGGGCTATGGCTACACCTTC
CASSDKIWISGYGYTF
>NA|TRBJ2-5|few|TRBV2
TGTGCCAGCAGGGTCTCCGGGACATCGGAGACCCAGTACTTC
CASRVSGTSETQYF
>TRBD1|TRBJ1-1|NA|TRBV5-1
TGCGCCAGCAGCTCCGGACAGGCGGCCACTGAAGCTTTCTTT
CASSSGQAATEAFF
>NA|TRBJ2-3|NA|TRBV11-2
TGTGCCAGCAGCTTAGGGTGGAGGGTAAAATCTCGGAGCACAGATACGCAGTATTTT
CASSLGWRVKSRSTDTQYF
>NA|TRBJ1-1|NA|TRBV18
TGTGCCAGCTCACCACCGGGGGTTCTTGGCACTGAAGCTTTCTTT
CASSPPGVLGTEAFF
>TRBD1|TRBJ1-5|NA|TRBV29-1
TGCAGCGTCGCGACAGGGAGTGGGCAGCCCCAGCATTTT
CSVATGSGQPQHF
>NA|TRBJ2-2|NA|TRBV5-1
TGCGCCAGCAGCCCCCAGGGGTACGGACCCACCGGGGAGCTGTTTTTT
CASSPQGYGPTGELFF
>NA|TRBJ1-4|once|TRBV6-1
TGTGCCAGCAGTTTGGCGGCAACTAATGAAAAACTGTTTTTT
CASSLAATNEKLFF
>TRBD2|TRBJ2-5|NA|TRBV6-1
TGTGCCAGCACCCGGGGGGTCGACCAGGTGACCCAGTACTTC
CASTRGVDQVTQYF
>TRBD1|TRBJ1-2|NA|TRBV29-1
TGCAGCGTTGAGATTGGACAGGGGGCGGGAGGCTACACCTTC
CSVEIGQGAGGYTF
>NA|TRBJ2-3|NA|TRBV27
TGTGCCAGCAATGGCAACATGGGGACAGATACGCAGTATTTT
CASNGNMGTDTQYF
>NA|TRBJ2-3|once|TRBV5-4
TGTGCCAGCAGTACAGGGACTACCGATACGCAGTATTTT
CASSTGTTDTQYF
>NA|TRBJ1-2|NA|TRBV6-1
TGTGCCAGCGGGGAGAGGACACGTGGCTACACCTTC
CASGERTRGYTF
>TRBD1|TRBJ2-7|once|TRBV6-6
TGTGCCAGCAGGTCGACAGGGGGCCATTACGAGCAGTACTTC
CASRSTGGHYEQYF
>TRBD1|TRBJ2-3|once|TRBV9
TGTGCCAGCAGCGTAGGTAGACAGGGATACACAGATACGCAGTATTTT
CASSVGRQGYTDTQYF
>NA|TRBJ2-3|NA|TRBV7-2
TGTGCCAGCAGCTTAGCGGGGGTGAGCACAGATACGCAGTATTTT
CASSLAGVSTDTQYF
>NA|TRBJ1-2|NA|TRBV9
TGTGCCAGCAGCGAGAGGACCGGGGAACGGGGCACCTTC
CASSERTGERGTF
>TRBD2|TRBJ2-2|NA|TRBV7-2
TGTGCCAGCATAGCTAGCGGGGGAAAGCCCGGGGAGCTGTTTTTT
CASIASGGKPGELFF
>NA|TRBJ2-2|many|TRBV2
TGTGCCAGCACCCTACAGGGTAGCACCGGGGAGCTGTTTTTT
CASTLQGSTGELFF
>NA|TRBJ1-4|few|TRBV18
TGTGCCAGCTCAATACGGACCACGGCAGATGAAAAACTGTTTTTT
CASSIRTTADEKLFF
>NA|TRBJ1-1|NA|TRBV5-6
TGTGCCAGCAGCTTAACGGGCACTGAAGCTTTCTTT
CASSLTGTEAFF
>NA|TRBJ2-5|NA|TRBV19
TGTGCCAGTAGTATCGGGCGGGCGATTCAAGAGACCCAGTACTTC
CASSIGRAIQETQYF
>NA|TRBJ2-5|NA|TRBV14
TGTGCCAGCAGCCAAGGCTTAGCAGGGGGAGGAGAGACCCAGTACTTC
CASSQGLAGGGETQYF
>NA|TRBJ2-2|NA|TRBV10-3
TGTGCCATCAGTGAGTCCGCTGGCCGACAGTCTACCGGGGAGCTGTTTTTT
CAISESAGRQSTGELFF
>NA|TRBJ1-1|NA|TRBV28
TGTGCCAGCAGCTCCCTTTTGGAAGCTTTCTTT
CASSSLLEAFF
>NA|TRBJ1-1|NA|TRBV5-1
TGCGCCAGCAGCTGGACGGAGGGGGGACACGAAGCTTTCTTT
CASSWTEGGHEAFF
>NA|TRBJ2-3|NA|TRBV27
TGTGCCAGCAGTTGGGAAGATACGCAGTATTTT
CASSWEDTQYF
>TRBD1|TRBJ2-1|NA|TRBV2
TGTGCCAGCAGGATCGGGACAGTTTTAAACCATGAGCAGTTCTTC
CASRIGTVLNHEQFF
>TRBD1|TRBJ1-4|few|TRBV5-1
TGCGCCAGCAGCTTAGGACAGGGAGATAATGAAAAACTGTTTTTT
CASSLGQGDNEKLFF
>NA|TRBJ1-1|NA|TRBV5-4
TGTGCCAGCAGTCATACCCACGGACGGGCCGTCGGGGCTTTCTTT
CASSHTHGRAVGAFF
>NA|TRBJ2-1|few|TRBV9
TGTGCCAGCAGCGTAGATCGTCTAGCTGGAGACAATGAGCAGTTCTTC
CASSVDRLAGDNEQFF
>NA|TRBJ1-1|few|TRBV29-1
TGCAGCGGCGCGAGAATTGAAGCTTTCTTT
CSGARIEAFF
>NA|TRBJ2-7|NA|TRBV30
TGTGCCTGGATCGGTCATTTGGCACCCTACGAGCAGTACTTC
CAWIGHLAPYEQYF
>NA|TRBJ2-7|few|TRBV5-1
TGCGCCAGCAGCTTGGGACAGGGGATAACTAGCGACGAGCAGTACTTC
CASSLGQGITSDEQYF
>NA|TRBJ1-1|NA|TRBV6-4
TGTGCCGCCCCCGGGGATACTGAAGCTTTCTTT
CAAPGDTEAFF
>NA|TRBJ1-1|NA|TRBV18
TGTGCCAGCTCACCCTCAATCAACACTGAAGCTTTCTTT
CASSPSINTEAFF
>TRBD1|TRBJ1-2|NA|TRBV12-5
TGTGCTAGTGGTTCCTTGACAGGGGGCTTATATGGCTACACCTTC
CASGSLTGGLYGYTF
>NA|TRBJ1-1|NA|TRBV11-2
TGTGCCAGCAGCTTAGTCGAAGGGAAGGGGACTGAAGCTTTCTTT
CASSLVEGKGTEAFF
>NA|TRBJ1-1|few|TRBV28
TGTGCCAGCAGTTTAACAGGGAAGCCTGAAGCTTTCTTT
CASSLTGKPEAFF
>NA|TRBJ1-1|NA|TRBV28
TGTGCCAGCGGCCCCTTGAGTTATGGGGGGCTGGCTGAAGCTTTCTTT
CASGPLSYGGLAEAFF
>NA|TRBJ2-5|NA|TRBV7-7
TGTGCCAGCAGCTTAGCGAAGGAAGGGGACCAAGAGACCCAGTACTTC
CASSLAKEGDQETQYF
>TRBD1|TRBJ2-5|NA|TRBV29-1
TGCAGCGTTGAAGACAGGGGGCAAGAGACCCAGTACTTC
CSVEDRGQETQYF
>NA|TRBJ2-1|once|TRBV4-1
TGCGCCAGCAGCCAAGTCACGGCGAGCTATGAGCAGTTCTTC
CASSQVTASYEQFF
>NA|TRBJ1-3|NA|TRBV7-2
TGTGCCAGCAGCTTAAGGGGTGGGGGGACTGGAAACACCATATATTTT
CASSLRGGGTGNTIYF
>TRBD1|TRBJ2-7|NA|TRBV5-4
TGTGCCAGCAGCTGGGGGCGGGACAGGGCCTCCTACGAGCAGTACTTC
CASSWGRDRASYEQYF
>TRBD1|TRBJ2-7|NA|TRBV5-1
TGCGGGACAGGGTTATACGAGCAGTACTTC
CGTGLYEQYF
>NA|TRBJ2-2|NA|TRBV4-3
TGCGCCAGCAGCCAAGATACGGCCGGGGAGCTGTTTTTT
CASSQDTAGELFF
>NA|TRBJ2-3|NA|TRBV2
TGTGCCAGCGTAGGTAGGGGAGACACAGATACGCAGTATTTT
CASVGRGDTDTQYF
>NA|TRBJ2-7|NA|TRBV27
TGTGCCAGCAGTTTTCTCCCAGTTTTAGTTGGGTACGAGCAGTACTTC
CASSFLPVLVGYEQYF